This TCR beta chain was captured in a study of T-cell memory formation after mild COVID-19. About this clonotype itself: Its antigen is currently unknown.

Broader study findings: The appearance of some responding clones in pre-infection memory suggested that cross-reactive memory joined.

Using its own MiXCR run on the 5' RACE reads, TCRdb lists one record per CDR3 protein. The data contain approximately 250,000 distinct CDR3 sequences, approximately 15% of them seen just once; the ten biggest clones take up under 2.5%. Deletions cut 6 bases from V and 9 bases from J, with 14 bases between. CDR1 SNHLY and CDR2 FYNNEI come from the germline V gene. This CDR3 has 12 residues. The clonotype was recovered from an adult woman who had mild COVID-19 (a few samples of this study predate the infection). Cell type and time point are not known. The sequenced sample consisted of PBMCs or a T cell subset sorted from them (not recorded which). The chain is built from TRBV2 and TRBJ1-1, with D possibly TRBD1 on 5 matching bases. Here the CDR3 DNA reads TGTGCCAGCAGATTAGAGGGGTTGAAAGCTTTCTTT. Translating it yields CASRLEGLKAFF.